Listed here are 3 T cell receptor beta chains from one sample, sequenced in a study of shared clonotypes between healthy human individuals. Profiled with immunoSEQ multiplex PCR; TCRdb holds only in-frame clones, not every one. This table has fewer than 650,000 clones, 70% to 80% appearing once. Source material: PBMCs. All receptors derive from a middle-aged woman in good health. Some clones in this sample may be carry-over from other donors' samples.

As DNA, the CDR3 is TGTGCCAGCAGTGAATGGGGGGAGAGCACCGGGGAGCTGTTTTTT. This gives the protein CASSEWGESTGELFF. The V call is TRBV25-1, the J call TRBJ2-2, with D possibly TRBD2 on 6 matching bases. CDR3 size: 15 residues. V was trimmed by 1 base and J by 4 bases, leaving 10 bases between them. Per germline, CDR1 MGHDK and CDR2 SYGVNS.

The rearrangement uses TRBV5-6 and TRBJ2-5; tentatively, D is TRBD2 (5 bases). There are 15 residues in the CDR3. Germline loops: CDR1 SGHDT, CDR2 YYEEEE. The ends were cut back, 2 bases at V and 4 bases at J, with 15 bases in the middle. The CDR3 DNA follows: TGTGCCAGCAGCTTAATAACTAGATTTGGAGAGACCCAGTACTTC. Protein sequence: CASSLITRFGETQYF.

In this sample, this clone turned up a few times. The chain joins TRBV19 to TRBJ2-1, with 9 positions matching TRBD2. CDR3 length equals 18 residues. The germline gives CDR1 LNHDA, CDR2 SQIVND (reference sequence). V lost 3 bases, J lost 4 bases, and 13 bases stayed unmatched. The DNA for the CDR3 is TGTGCCAGTAGTATCGCCGGCGGGAGGGCCTCTAGGTACAATGAGCAGTTCTTC. Protein product: CASSIAGGRASRYNEQFF.